This is a list of T cell receptor beta chains from one sample in a study of blood T cell repertoires in COVID-19. Data came from immunoSEQ multiplex PCR; TCRdb stores just in-frame clones and leaves some out. The sample includes approximately 110,000 clones, roughly 69% of them seen just once. Sequenced material: peripheral blood. The origin of the receptors is a man at least 80 years old with acute or convalescent COVID-19. Both conserved end residues are trimmed from each CDR3.

>TRBJ2-1|TRBV5-1
ASSLDGGTNHYNEQF
>TRBJ2-3|TRBV24-1
ATSDINTDTQY
>TRBJ2-7|TRBV7-2
ASSRLTSGLYEQY
>TRBJ2-1|TRBV19
ASSSQLADEQF
>TRBJ2-4|TRBV5-1
ASSLGGGNIQY
>TRBJ2-1|TRBV28
ASSLMAALAGVSF
>TRBJ2-1|TRBV6-5
ASSGSQNNEQF
>TRBJ1-2|TRBV9
ASSVTGARDGYT
>TRBJ2-5|TRBV4-1
ASSQGAAGSFEETQY
>TRBJ1-2|TRBV5-1
ASSWTGQTQSYGYT
>TRBJ2-1|TRBV19
ASSPETGVYNEQF
>TRBJ1-1|TRBV5-6
ASSLDGSGANTEAF
>TRBJ2-1|TRBV7-3
ASSFDYEQF
>TRBJ2-3|TRBV30
AWGRGNSGRDTQY
>TRBJ2-5|TRBV7-2
ASSPPGQETQY
>TRBJ1-1|TRBV12-3/TRBV12-4
ASSPTWNTEAF
>TRBJ1-3|TRBV3-1/TRBV3-2
ASSHRGGSGNTIY
>TRBJ1-5|TRBV2
ASSPDRGNQPQH
>TRBJ1-5|TRBV4-2
ASSLTGEGSQPQH
>TRBJ1-5|TRBV12-3/TRBV12-4
ASSWTGSQPQH
>TRBJ2-7|TRBV19
ASSEGLGTYEQY
>TRBJ2-7|TRBV19
ASSILLAGGGYEQY
>TRBJ1-5|TRBV10-3
AISPGRENQPQH
>TRBJ2-4|TRBV4-2
ASSPRGLAGKNIQY
>TRBJ1-3|TRBV25-1
ASSEKGVGNTIY
>TRBJ2-1|TRBV9
ASSVVSGSEQF
>TRBJ2-7|TRBV28
ASRVGASGGEQY
>TRBJ2-1|TRBV9
ASSVDRVYGNEQF
>TRBJ2-1|TRBV5-4
ASSGQRGEQF
>TRBJ2-3|TRBV6-4
ASPRQEPSTDTQY
>TRBJ2-7|TRBV7-9
ASSTLAGGNEQY
>TRBJ1-6|TRBV19
ATSATLSGLSPLH
>TRBJ1-2|TRBV27
ASSPYSPTVYGYT
>TRBJ1-1|TRBV7-9
ASSLDGGNTEAF
>TRBJ2-6|TRBV3-1/TRBV3-2
ASSQEWDTSSGANVLT
>TRBJ2-3|TRBV5-1
ASSLGLAGRHTDTQY
>TRBJ2-3|TRBV10-3
AISPRLEDSTDTQY
>TRBJ2-3|TRBV4-2
ASSPRDGTDHPDTQY
>TRBJ2-3|TRBV3-1/TRBV3-2
ASAISSTDTQY